The T cell receptor beta chain described here comes from a study of CD8+ T cells in alopecia areata. V was pared by 0 bases and J by 2 bases, with 4 bases between. This CDR3 has 13 amino acids. From germline, CDR1 is SGDLS and CDR2 YYNGEE. As the sequencing template, cDNA was produced by extracting RNA and reverse transcribing it. Clones were sequenced by immunoSEQ multiplex PCR, and TCRdb holds only the in-frame ones, with some missing. The sample has under 350,000 clones; nearly 60% are singletons. The sample's treatment: oral pan-JAK inhibitor, 5-10 mg twice daily. This specimen was CD4+ T cells sorted from blood, taken at week 24, from a patient treated with tofacitinib. This clonotype originated in a human donor with alopecia areata. The rearrangement links TRBV9 to TRBJ2-3; D gene uncertain. DNA for the CDR3: TGTGCCAGCAGCGTAGGTGTCACAGATACGCAGTATTTT. Its protein product is CASSVGVTDTQYF.